The 21 T cell receptor beta chains given below trace back to one sample, sequenced in a study (dated by TCRdb to the mid-2010s). The library was made by 5' RACE. The sequencer was an Illumina MiSeq. Clones were called with MiXCR by TCRdb after fastp trimmed the public reads at Q25, and only in-frame beta chains were retained. Rows with one shared CDR3 protein collapse into an entry with the most common genes and DNA. The sample profile shows about 9,800 distinct CDR3 sequences; about a quarter of them were found once. The leading ten clones occupy more than 2.5% of the sample. CD4+CD25+CD127-/low cells were isolated as Tregs. Sample: Tregs sorted from blood. These receptor sequences come from a female donor with breast cancer.

This clonotype is deemed medium-sized. V and J are TRBV9 and TRBJ1-5; TRBD1 matches at 7 bases. This CDR3 has 16 residues. CDR1 and CDR2 (germline): SGDLS, YYNGEE. The V gene end was trimmed by 4 bases and the J gene end by 1 base; junction bases not matched to a gene: 8. The CDR3 DNA follows: TGTGCCAGCAGCCCAGGGGGAGAGCACAGCAATCAGCCCCAGCATTTT. It specifies CASSPGGEHSNQPQHF.

The gene calls are TRBV5-1 and TRBJ1-1; the D is unclear. The V gene lost 0 bases and the J gene lost 4 bases, with 10 bases spanning the gap. The CDR3 covers 14 residues. Looked up from germline, CDR1 is SGHRS and CDR2 is YFSETQ. The chain's CDR3 is CASSLAEGGTEAFF. The CDR3 region has the DNA TGCGCCAGCAGCTTGGCCGAGGGAGGCACTGAAGCTTTCTTT.

At least ten counts were recorded for this clonotype. The chain employs TRBV7-3 and TRBJ1-1, with a possible D match to TRBD1 (5 bases). Trimming took 2 bases from V and 1 from J, leaving 8 bases between them. There are 14 residues in the CDR3. Germline V gene sequence: CDR1 SGHTA, CDR2 FQGTGA. CDR3 sequence (DNA): TGTGCCAGCAGCTTAGGGGGGGGGAACACTGAAGCTTTCTTT. It translates to CASSLGGGNTEAFF.

As regards this clonotype: This sequence may be a read error, since a much larger clone differs from it by one base. It is likely a read error, because the conserved phenylalanine at the end of the CDR3 is missing. The V and J genes are TRBV5-1 and TRBJ1-3; the D gene is possibly TRBD1 (5 bases). This CDR3 is built from 16 residues. Germline V gives CDR1 SGHRS, CDR2 YFSETQ. Trimming cost V 5 bases and J 3 bases, with 18 bases left between them. CDR3 sequence: CASSRDAGRNGNTIYL. In DNA, the CDR3 is TGCGCCAGCAGTCGGGACGCCGGAAGGAATGGAAACACCATATATTTA.

This clonotype has only a few counts. V usage is TRBV30 and J usage is TRBJ2-2, with TRBD1 matching 9 bases. From germline, CDR1 is GTSNPN and CDR2 SVGIG (reference sequence). V shed 1 base and J 2 bases; nucleotides not matched to a gene: 11. The CDR3 is made up of 18 amino acids. The CDR3 loop reads CAWSGGFRTGVNTGELFF. The CDR3 nucleotides are TGTGCCTGGAGTGGCGGTTTTAGGACAGGGGTCAACACCGGGGAGCTGTTTTTT.

This clonotype is classed as medium-sized (0.01 to 0.1%). The chain combines TRBV24-1 with TRBJ2-1; D is unresolved. V lost 2 bases to trimming and J lost 8 bases, with 18 bases between them. The germline CDR1 and CDR2 sequences are KGHDR and SFDVKD. CDR3 length: 16 amino acids. Written as DNA, the CDR3 is TGTGCCACCAGTGATTCCCTGGGATTCATGAAGGATGAGCAGTTCTTC. Residues: CATSDSLGFMKDEQFF.

This sequence joins TRBV5-6 and TRBJ1-2; D gene uncertain. The V end was cut by 0 bases, the J end by 5 bases, with 8 bases between. The CDR3 length is 13 residues. Germline CDR1 is SGHDT and CDR2 is YYEEEE. This CDR3 is CASSLAGEYGYTF. As DNA, the CDR3 is TGTGCCAGCAGCTTGGCCGGGGAGTATGGCTACACCTTC. Combining the CDR3 with reference TRBV5-6 and TRBJ1-2 gives the whole variable domain DAGVTQSPTHLIKTRGQQVTLRCSPKSGHDTVSWYQQALGQGPQFIFQYYEEEERQRGNFPDRFSGHQFPNYSSELNVNALLLGDSALYLCASSLAGEYGYTFGSGTRLTVV.

Turning to this clonotype: Possible read error: a much larger clone is one base away. The CDR3 region has the DNA TGCAGTGCGAATCTAGCGGGTGGCGGGAGTTGGGAGACCCAGTACTTC. Translated, it gives CSANLAGGGSWETQYF. The V call is TRBV20-1, the J call TRBJ2-5, with 8 bases aligning to TRBD2. The V and J ends lost 6 bases and 5 bases, in that order; junction bases with no gene match: 17. The CDR3 covers 16 residues. Germline assignment: CDR1 DFQATT and CDR2 SNEGSKA (reference sequence).

The count of this clonotype is one. A read error may explain this, as a much larger clone is one base away. The chain uses TRBV6-5 and TRBJ2-1, with 11 bases aligning to TRBD2. The J segment lost 5 bases and the V segment lost 0 bases, leaving 6 bases of the junction unmatched. The CDR3 sequence is 17 residues long. Germline assignment: CDR1 MNHEY and CDR2 SVGAGI. The CDR3 loop is CASSYSVLAGDDNEQFF. CDR3 sequence (DNA): TGTGCCAGCAGTTACTCGGTACTAGCGGGGGATGACAATGAGCAGTTCTTC.

In its sample, this clonotype was seen many times. The chain recombines TRBV7-6 with TRBJ2-1; D is possibly TRBD2 (6 bases). The CDR3 is 16 amino acids. Germline assignment: CDR1 SGHVS and CDR2 FNYEAQ. The ends were cut back, 1 base at V and 6 bases at J, with 16 bases in the middle. The CDR3 coding sequence is TGTGCCAGCAGCTTAGATGGGCGCCCGGGGGTCAATGAGCAGTTCTTC. Its translation is CASSLDGRPGVNEQFF.

This clonotype occurred many times. This sequence joins TRBV29-1 and TRBJ1-4; perhaps TRBD1 as D (5 bases). The V end lost 3 bases, the J end lost 0 bases, and 8 bases lay between the germline ends. CDR3 size: 14 residues. CDR1 and CDR2 from the germline V gene are SQVTM and ANQGSEA. Here the CDR3 reads CSVEGTATNEKLFF. The CDR3 coding sequence is TGCAGCGTTGAGGGGACTGCAACTAATGAAAAACTGTTTTTT. Full variable domain (remainder filled in from reference TRBV29-1 and TRBJ1-4): SAVISQKPSRDICQRGTSLTIQCQVDSQVTMMFWYRQQPGQSLTLIATANQGSEATYESGFVIDKFPISRPNLTFSTLTVSNMSPEDSSIYLCSVEGTATNEKLFFGSGTQLSVL.

This clonotype is judged medium-sized. The genes are TRBV7-3 and TRBJ2-3; 7 bases agree with TRBD2. V lost 1 base, J lost 4 bases, and 5 bases stayed unmatched. The CDR3 contains 15 residues. Germline CDR1 and CDR2: SGHTA and FQGTGA. Here the CDR3 reads CASSLSGSGPDTQYF. The CDR3 nucleotides read TGTGCCAGCAGCTTAAGCGGGAGTGGTCCAGATACGCAGTATTTT.

In this sample, this clonotype turned up a few times. The junction departs from germline at one end; a sequencing error may be responsible. The CDR3 protein is CASNPGLRVNTEAFF. The CDR3, as DNA: TGTGCCAGCAACCCGGGACTCCGGGTGAACACTGAGGCTTTCTTT. The chain recombines TRBV7-9 with TRBJ1-1; D possibly corresponds to TRBD1 (5 bases). CDR1 is SEHNR and CDR2 is FQNEAQ in the germline V gene (reference sequence). CDR3 size: 15 residues.

This clonotype was counted only a few times. A clone one base away is much larger, so this may be a read error. The gene calls are TRBV20-1 and TRBJ1-1, with 7 bases fitting TRBD1. Germline V gene sequence: CDR1 DFQATT, CDR2 SNEGSKA (reference sequence). The V gene end was trimmed by 6 bases and the J gene end by 4 bases; junction bases not matched to a gene: 11. The CDR3 is made up of 14 amino acids. The CDR3 spells CSAGFGQVGTEAFF. The CDR3 nucleotides are TGCAGTGCAGGTTTCGGACAGGTCGGCACTGAAGCTTTCTTT.

The chain links TRBV6-1 to TRBJ2-1; the match to TRBD2 covers 8 bases. The junction had 11 bases not matched to a gene; V was cut back by 8 bases and J by 8 bases. CDR1 is MNHNS and CDR2 is SASEGT in the germline V gene. The CDR3 extends over 14 amino acids. The CDR3 protein is CASLRPAGVDEQFF. Here the CDR3 DNA reads TGTGCCAGCTTAAGACCAGCGGGAGTCGATGAGCAGTTCTTC.

In this sample, this clonotype is medium-sized. The V gene is TRBV5-1, the J gene TRBJ2-7; the match to TRBD1 covers 10 bases. This CDR3 comprises 14 residues. Germline CDR1 and CDR2: SGHRS and YFSETQ. V gave up 6 bases and J gave up 2 bases; unmatched junction bases: 5. CDR3 sequence reads: CASKGTGDTYEQYF. Written as DNA, the CDR3 is TGCGCCAGCAAAGGGACAGGGGACACCTACGAGCAGTACTTC.

This clonotype is classed as medium-sized. J is TRBJ1-1 and V is TRBV3-1; weak D call: TRBD1 (6 bases). With 1 base removed from V and 1 base from J, the gap between germline ends came to 13 bases. This CDR3 is 16 amino acids long. Germline CDR1 reads LGHDT; CDR2 reads YNNKEL (reference sequence). The CDR3 protein is CASSQARDTRNTEAFF. CDR3 sequence (DNA): TGTGCCAGCAGCCAAGCCCGGGACACGAGGAACACTGAAGCTTTCTTT.

The chain couples TRBV2 to TRBJ2-7; the D is unclear. Germline loops: CDR1 SNHLY, CDR2 FYNNEI. This CDR3 has 15 residues. The V end was cut by 0 bases, the J end by 2 bases, with 11 bases between. The CDR3 loop is CASSEAGTGPYEQYF. CDR3 bases: TGTGCCAGCAGTGAAGCGGGTACGGGCCCCTACGAGCAGTACTTC.

This clonotype is classed as medium-sized. The chain is built from TRBV6-1 and TRBJ1-5; no clear D. Trimming removed 1 base at V and 4 bases at J, with 2 bases between. Germline V gene data show CDR1 as MNHNS and CDR2 as SASEGT. The CDR3 runs 12 residues. CDR3 protein: CASSEGNQPQHF. The CDR3 DNA reads TGTGCCAGCAGTGAAGGAAATCAGCCCCAGCATTTT.

In this sample, this clonotype turned up many times. V is TRBV6-5 and J is TRBJ1-5, with 8 bases aligning to TRBD1. The junction had 7 bases not matched to a gene; V was cut back by 4 bases and J by 2 bases. Germline CDR1 MNHEY, CDR2 SVGAGI. The CDR3 contains 16 residues. This CDR3 is CASSLTGGGGNQPQHF. CDR3 in DNA: TGTGCCAGCAGTTTAACAGGGGGAGGCGGCAATCAGCCCCAGCATTTT.

As concerns this clonotype: One end of the junction does not line up with germline, which may come from a read error. The CDR3 spells CSAQGLAGGPGEAQYF. The CDR3 DNA is TGCAGTGCGCAGGGACTAGCGGGAGGGCCTGGAGAGGCCCAGTACTTC. The chain joins TRBV20-1 to TRBJ2-5; TRBD2 matches at 16 bases. The CDR3 runs 16 residues. Germline V gene sequence: CDR1 DFQATT, CDR2 SNEGSKA (reference sequence).